The clone carrying this T cell receptor beta chain was counted only a few times. CDR3 size: 14 residues. Germline V lookup: CDR1 SGHTA, CDR2 FQGNSA. The ends lost 3 bases at V and 7 bases at J; junction bases unmatched: 7. These data come from a study of blood T cell repertoires in COVID-19. Assay used: immunoSEQ multiplex PCR; TCRdb lists only in-frame clones, some missing. This table has approximately 210,000 clones, about 91% appearing once. The origin of this receptor is a woman in her fifties or sixties with acute COVID-19. The chain couples TRBV7-2 to TRBJ2-7; TRBD2 agrees at 9 bases. The sequencing input was PBMCs or T cells enriched from blood (not recorded which). DNA for the CDR3: TGTGCCAGCAGCTTTAGCGGGAGCTCCAGGGAGCAGTACTTC. Translating it yields CASSFSGSSREQYF.